Shown below are 8 T cell receptor beta chains from a single sample sequenced in a study of T cell repertoires in ileal Crohn's disease. Time point described: neoterminal ileum biopsy at postoperative endoscopy, about 6 months after surgery. Repertoires were generated with immunoSEQ multiplex PCR, while TCRdb's copy carries only in-frame clones and drops some. This table holds about 62,000 clones, around 90% found once. Sequencing used ileal tissue. The source of these receptors is an adult with Crohn's disease.

V usage is TRBV18 and J usage is TRBJ2-1, with 14 bases fitting TRBD2. CDR3 length: 17 amino acids. Losses at the gene ends were 2 bases for V and 12 bases for J; bases not matched to a gene: 12. In germline, CDR1 is KGHSH, CDR2 LQKENI. CDR3 sequence reads: CASSPGLAGGGAKVQFF. The CDR3 DNA sequence: TGTGCCAGCTCACCAGGACTAGCGGGAGGTGGAGCAAAGGTGCAGTTCTTC. The full variable domain, rest sourced from reference TRBV18 and TRBJ2-1, is NAGVMQNPRHLVRRRGQEARLRCSPMKGHSHVYWYRQLPEEGLKFMVYLQKENIIDESGMPKERFSAEFPKEGPSILRIQQVVRGDSAAYFCASSPGLAGGGAKVQFFGPGTRLTVL.

The V gene is TRBV11-2, the J gene TRBJ1-2; D is unresolved. V dropped 7 bases and J dropped 8 bases, with 20 bases sitting between them. Germline loops: CDR1 SGHAT, CDR2 FQNNGV. The CDR3 runs 14 residues. CDR3 sequence: CASNNPTDAGGYTF. The CDR3 DNA reads TGTGCCAGCAACAACCCAACAGACGCGGGCGGCTACACCTTC.

J is TRBJ2-1 and V is TRBV11-3, with a possible D match to TRBD2 (7 bases). V lost 0 bases to trimming and J lost 5 bases, with 14 bases between them. The germline CDR1 and CDR2 sequences are SGHNT and YENEEA. This CDR3 region has 16 residues. CDR3 in amino acids: CASSLEAAGANNEQFF. The CDR3 DNA follows: TGTGCCAGCAGCTTAGAGGCGGCGGGGGCGAACAATGAGCAGTTCTTC. The full variable domain, in which reference TRBV11-3 and TRBJ2-1 provide the parts outside the CDR3, is EAGVVQSPRYKIIEKKQPVAFWCNPISGHNTLYWYLQNLGQGPELLIRYENEEAVDDSQLPKDRFSAERLKGVDSTLKIQPAELGDSAVYLCASSLEAAGANNEQFFGPGTRLTVL.

V is TRBV30 and J is TRBJ1-1; D is perhaps TRBD1 (5 bases). The germline gives CDR1 GTSNPN, CDR2 SVGIG (reference sequence). V gave up 1 base and J gave up 1 base, with 10 bases separating them. The CDR3 is made up of 14 amino acids. CDR3 DNA sequence: TGTGCCTGGAGTGGACAGTACACGAACACTGAAGCTTTCTTT. It codes for CAWSGQYTNTEAFF.

The J gene is TRBJ1-6, the V gene TRBV10-3, with D possibly being TRBD1 (5 bases). The CDR3 extends over 14 amino acids. Germline V CDR1 and CDR2: ENHRY, SYGVKD. V lost 2 bases and J lost 5, with 7 bases in between. CDR3 protein: CAISEGADNSPLHF. The CDR3 DNA follows: TGTGCCATCAGTGAGGGGGCCGATAATTCACCCCTCCACTTT.

The V and J genes are TRBV18 and TRBJ1-2, with D hard to call. CDR1 is KGHSH, CDR2 LQKENI, per germline. This CDR3 contains 14 residues. V was shortened by 3 bases and J by 0 bases, with 8 bases between the two germline ends. CDR3 coding DNA: TGTGCCAGCTCACCCCTCCCAGCTAACTATGGCTACACCTTC. Its protein is CASSPLPANYGYTF.

V and J are TRBV5-5 and TRBJ2-3, with D perhaps TRBD2 (5 bases). Germline CDR1 is SGHKS and CDR2 is YYEKEE (reference sequence). V lost 0 bases and J 10 bases, leaving 12 bases between the germline ends. The CDR3 sequence is 13 residues long. This chain's CDR3 is CASSLVEGSSQYF. The DNA of the CDR3 is TGTGCCAGCAGCTTGGTTGAGGGTTCGTCGCAGTATTTT. Filled out from reference TRBV5-5 and TRBJ2-3, the complete variable domain reads DAGVTQSPTHLIKTRGQQVTLRCSPISGHKSVSWYQQVLGQGPQFIFQYYEKEERGRGNFPDRFSARQFPNYSSELNVNALLLGDSALYLCASSLVEGSSQYFGPGTRLTVL.

The gene calls are TRBV10-1 and TRBJ2-1; the match to TRBD2 covers 11 bases. The CDR3 is 16 amino acids. The V gene's germline CDR1 is WNHNN and CDR2 SYGVQD (reference sequence). Trimming removed 0 bases from V and 9 bases from J; junction bases left unmatched: 7. CDR3 nucleotides: TGCGCCAGCAGTGAGTCTAGCGGGGGGGCCTTCGGTGAGCAGTTCTTC. As protein: CASSESSGGAFGEQFF.